The 22 T cell receptor beta chains below all came from one sample that was sequenced in a study of post-analysis software for immune sequencing data. Incorporated into the TCR beta cDNA libraries were unique molecular identifiers, which served to reduce PCR and sequencing biases. TCRdb re-derived calls from the PCR reads in MiXCR, one entry per CDR3 protein. The sample consists of 150,000 or so distinct CDR3 sequences, about 34% of them appearing once. Sequenced here: blood, sampled after autologous hematopoietic stem cell transplantation. The origin of the receptors is a girl aged 5-17 years with multiple sclerosis.

This clonotype showed up just once. The chain carries TRBV5-6 and TRBJ1-1; D ambiguous. Per germline, CDR1 SGHDT and CDR2 YYEEEE. This CDR3 is 15 amino acids long. Deletions cut 2 bases from V and 1 base from J, with 12 bases between. Here the CDR3 DNA reads TGTGCCAGCAGCTTCTGGGAGGGATGGAACACTGAAGCTTTCTTT. This gives the protein CASSFWEGWNTEAFF. Based on the CDR3 plus reference TRBV5-6 and TRBJ1-1, the full variable domain is DAGVTQSPTHLIKTRGQQVTLRCSPKSGHDTVSWYQQALGQGPQFIFQYYEEEERQRGNFPDRFSGHQFPNYSSELNVNALLLGDSALYLCASSFWEGWNTEAFFGQGTRLTVV.

Concerning this clonotype: Compared with germline, one end of the junction differs, possibly owing to a read error. The V gene is TRBV2, the J gene TRBJ2-7; D is unclear. The CDR3 has 17 amino acids. Germline V CDR1 and CDR2: SNHLY, FYNNEI. The CDR3 is CVGSLLRRWVHSYGQYF. The CDR3 DNA reads as TGTGTCGGCAGTCTACTAAGACGATGGGTCCACTCCTACGGGCAGTACTTC.

This clonotype was seen ten or more times. In DNA, the CDR3 is TGCAGTGCTAGAGATCAAGTAACGGACTCTGACGTTCAGACCCAGTACTTC. As protein: CSARDQVTDSDVQTQYF. This chain connects TRBV20-1 to TRBJ2-5; D perhaps matches TRBD2 (5 bases). CDR1 is DFQATT, CDR2 SNEGSKA, per germline (reference sequence). Between the trimmed V and J ends, which lost 0 bases and 6 bases, there was a span of 23 bases. This CDR3 region has 17 residues.

This chain's CDR3 is CAGGLRTSGSYEQYF. In DNA, the CDR3 is TGCGCCGGCGGGCTACGGACTAGCGGATCCTACGAGCAGTACTTC. This chain connects TRBV5-1 to TRBJ2-7; TRBD2 agrees at 10 bases. V was pared by 10 bases and J by 1 base, with 11 bases of the junction left unmatched. The CDR3 is 15 residues long. CDR1 SGHRS and CDR2 YFSETQ come from the germline V gene.

The V and J genes are TRBV29-1 and TRBJ1-4; D gene unclear. The ends were cut back, 7 bases at V and 0 bases at J, with 12 bases in the middle. The CDR3 is 14 amino acids. The germline V gene encodes CDR1 SQVTM and CDR2 ANQGSEA. Here the CDR3 reads CSAKDGTTNEKLFF. The CDR3 DNA follows: TGCAGCGCCAAGGACGGGACAACTAATGAAAAACTGTTTTTT.

The chain recombines TRBV11-1 with TRBJ2-3, with 7 positions matching TRBD2. V shed 5 bases and J 3 bases; nucleotides not matched to a gene: 11. Germline assignment: CDR1 SGHAT and CDR2 FQDESV (reference sequence). This CDR3 is built from 16 residues. This CDR3 is CASSKRMGGRTDTQYF. For the CDR3, the DNA is TGTGCCAGCAGCAAAAGGATGGGCGGGAGAACAGATACGCAGTATTTT.

This clonotype was found a few times. The chain carries TRBV11-2 and TRBJ1-1; 7 bases align to TRBD1. Germline CDR1 and CDR2: SGHAT and FQNNGV. V gave up 3 bases and J gave up 4 bases; unmatched junction bases: 5. The CDR3 sequence is 14 residues long. The CDR3 region has the DNA TGTGCCAGCAGCTTGAATCAGGGGGGCACTGAAGCTTTCTTT. It codes for CASSLNQGGTEAFF.

The chain employs TRBV4-2 and TRBJ2-3, with D tentatively TRBD1 (5 bases). The CDR3 has 14 amino acids. Per germline, CDR1 LGHNA and CDR2 YNFKEQ. V was clipped by 0 bases and J by 2 bases, with 6 bases between them. DNA for the CDR3: TGTGCCAGCAGCCAAGAGGGGCTCACAGATACGCAGTATTTT. Amino acids: CASSQEGLTDTQYF.

This clonotype was detected only a few times. The V call is TRBV12-3 or TRBV12-4, the J call TRBJ2-5; D tentatively reads TRBD1 or TRBD2 (5 bases each). The CDR3 length is 13 residues. V was trimmed by 8 bases and J by 1 base, leaving 11 bases between them. The CDR3, as DNA: TGTGCCAGCTGTCCGGGACGCCAAGAGACCCAGTACTTC. Translating it yields CASCPGRQETQYF.

The chain links TRBV9 to TRBJ2-4; a weak D match, TRBD2 (5 bases). The J call may not be correct, given that the DNA end is closer to TRBJ2-5. This CDR3 is built from 14 residues. Germline V CDR1 and CDR2: SGDLS, YYNGEE. The CDR3 spells CASSGDGSVETQYF. As DNA, the CDR3 is TGTGCCAGCAGCGGAGATGGTAGCGTGGAGACCCAGTACTTC.

The V call is TRBV20-1, the J call TRBJ1-1; D call uncertain. The CDR3 length is 11 residues. Germline V CDR1 and CDR2: DFQATT, SNEGSKA (reference sequence). The V and J ends lost 3 bases and 6 bases respectively, with 8 bases between them. CDR3 sequence: CSASGPAEAFF. The DNA of the CDR3 is TGCAGTGCTAGCGGGCCGGCTGAAGCTTTCTTT.

In its sample, this clonotype was seen a few times. This chain connects TRBV30 to TRBJ1-4; D possibly corresponds to TRBD1 (6 bases). Germline-derived CDR1 and CDR2 are GTSNPN and SVGIG (reference sequence). The CDR3 covers 11 residues. Trimming shortened V by 1 base and J by 14 bases, and 11 bases separated the two germline ends. The DNA for the CDR3 is TGTGCCTGGAGTGAGCAGGGGTCTCTGTTTTTT. Translated: CAWSEQGSLFF.

This clonotype was found a few times. The rearrangement links TRBV12-3 or TRBV12-4 to TRBJ1-2; 7 nucleotides line up with TRBD1. Trimming at V came to 6 bases and at J to 3 bases, leaving 10 bases not matched to a gene. The CDR3 has 15 amino acids. CDR3: CASSGSRGLHYGYTF. The CDR3 nucleotides read TGTGCCAGCAGCGGATCCAGGGGGTTGCACTATGGCTACACCTTC.

On this clonotype: Being one base from a much bigger clone, this may be a read error. J is TRBJ2-7 and V is TRBV3-1; D uncertain. The germline gives CDR1 LGHDT, CDR2 YNNKEL (reference sequence). The length of the CDR3 is 14 residues. The CDR3 bases are TGTGCCAGCAGCCTCCTGGTAGACTCCTACGTGCAGTACTTC. Amino acid sequence: CASSLLVDSYVQYF.

The chain couples TRBV4-1 to TRBJ2-1; D gene unclear. The ends were cut back, 2 bases at V and 5 bases at J, with 10 bases in the middle. Germline values: CDR1 MGHRA, CDR2 YSYEKL. The CDR3 runs to 14 residues. The CDR3 DNA sequence: TGCGCCAGCAGCCAACTTGTCGCTGACAATGAGCAGTTCTTC. Residues: CASSQLVADNEQFF.

This clonotype was seen a few times. The rearrangement uses TRBV7-2 and TRBJ1-5; D may be TRBD1 (5 bases). The CDR3 contains 16 residues. The V gene lost 5 bases and the J gene lost 2 bases, with 16 bases spanning the gap. Germline-derived CDR1 and CDR2 are SGHTA and FQGNSA. DNA of the CDR3: TGTGCCAGCAGCCATGGGACGGGAATGGGCAATCAGCCCCAGCATTTT. Protein sequence: CASSHGTGMGNQPQHF.

The chain links TRBV20-1 to TRBJ2-3; 7 nucleotides line up with TRBD2. CDR1 DFQATT and CDR2 SNEGSKA come from the germline V gene (reference sequence). V dropped 5 bases and J dropped 3; count of bases not matched to a gene: 11. The CDR3 is 15 amino acids. CDR3 sequence: CSAEGSSGPTDTQYF. The CDR3 nucleotides read TGCAGTGCTGAAGGAAGTAGCGGGCCGACAGATACGCAGTATTTT.

The rearrangement links TRBV27 to TRBJ2-1; 7 bases are a match to TRBD2. The germline V gene encodes CDR1 MNHEY and CDR2 SMNVEV (reference sequence). This CDR3 comprises 14 residues. V shed 8 bases and J 10 bases; nucleotides not matched to a gene: 14. The CDR3: CASRPGLTQQEQFF. The CDR3 bases are TGTGCCAGCCGTCCGGGACTAACGCAGCAGGAGCAGTTCTTC.

This clonotype appeared a few times. The J gene is TRBJ2-7, the V gene TRBV10-3, with D unclear. Between the trimmed V and J ends, which lost 3 bases and 4 bases, there was a span of 4 bases. This CDR3 is built from 11 residues. CDR1 ENHRY and CDR2 SYGVKD come from the germline V gene. The CDR3 sequence is CAISDSYEQYF. Here the CDR3 DNA reads TGTGCCATCAGTGACTCATACGAGCAGTACTTC.

The chain uses TRBV11-3 and TRBJ2-3, with 7 bases matching TRBD2. Per germline, CDR1 SGHNT and CDR2 YENEEA. V lost 0 bases and J lost 4; bases outside the gene matches: 4. CDR3 length: 15 amino acids. Written as DNA, the CDR3 is TGTGCCAGCAGCTTAGACCAGGGAGGGGCAGATACGCAGTATTTT. Translating gives CASSLDQGGADTQYF.

CDR3 region: CSARSPDSLREQYF. The CDR3 DNA sequence: TGCAGTGCTAGATCCCCCGATTCCCTTCGCGAGCAGTACTTC. J is TRBJ2-7 and V is TRBV20-1; D not resolved. This CDR3 spans 14 amino acids. V gave up 2 bases and J gave up 6 bases, with 17 bases separating them. Germline V gives CDR1 DFQATT, CDR2 SNEGSKA (reference sequence).

As for this clonotype: A read error may explain this, as a much larger clone is one base away. V is TRBV20-1 and J is TRBJ1-5; D gene ambiguous. V lost 2 bases, J lost 1 base, and 15 bases lay in between. CDR3 length equals 16 residues. Per the germline V gene, CDR1 is DFQATT and CDR2 is SNEGSKA (reference sequence). CDR3 sequence (DNA): TGCAGTGCTAGAACCTCCAGCGATACCAGCAATCAGCCCCAGCATTTT. This sequence encodes CSARTSSDTSNQPQHF.